Listed below are T cell receptor beta chains from one sample, sequenced in a study of human T cells and chemical hapten exposure. From the RACE reads, TCRdb called clonotypes with MiXCR, one entry per CDR3 protein. The sample has under 70,000 distinct CDR3 sequences, 10% to 12% seen once. Sample: whole blood, taken in connection with sensitization to the hapten diphenylcyclopropenone (DPC). The receptors shown here come from a woman between 40 and 55 years old with alopecia areata. Some clones in this sample may be carry-over from other donors' samples. CDR3s include the opening cysteine and the closing phenylalanine or tryptophan. A D gene is named only where the DNA matches it firmly. Size is omitted from some rows. Given values are once, few, many or a class for expanded clones.

d_call: NA; clone_size: many; j_call: TRBJ2-7; v_call: TRBV19; cdr3_nt: TGTGCCAGTAGTGTTGACCCGAGCTCCTACGAGCAGTACTTC; cdr3_aa: CASSVDPSSYEQYF
d_call: NA; clone_size: many; j_call: TRBJ1-5; v_call: TRBV6-2/TRBV6-3; cdr3_nt: TGTGCCAGCAGTTACTTGGGGGTGAAGAATCAGCCCCAGCATTTT; cdr3_aa: CASSYLGVKNQPQHF
d_call: NA; clone_size: NA; j_call: TRBJ1-5; v_call: TRBV6-6; cdr3_nt: TGTGCCAGCAGTTACTCGAGTAGCAATCAGCCCCAGCATTTT; cdr3_aa: CASSYSSSNQPQHF
d_call: NA; clone_size: many; j_call: TRBJ1-1; v_call: TRBV4-1; cdr3_nt: TGCGCCAGCAGCCAACCACCCCTGGGTGCTTTCTTT; cdr3_aa: CASSQPPLGAFF
d_call: NA; clone_size: NA; j_call: TRBJ1-1; v_call: TRBV9; cdr3_nt: TGTGCCAGCAGCGTAGACCCACAGAACACTGAAGCTTTCTTT; cdr3_aa: CASSVDPQNTEAFF
d_call: NA; clone_size: many; j_call: TRBJ2-7; v_call: TRBV6-1; cdr3_nt: TGTGCCAGCAGCGTCATCGGGTCACAGGACTACGAGCAGTACTTC; cdr3_aa: CASSVIGSQDYEQYF
d_call: NA; clone_size: many; j_call: TRBJ2-7; v_call: TRBV5-1; cdr3_nt: TGCGCCAGCAGCTTCTCAGGGAGCTCCTACGAGCAGTACTTC; cdr3_aa: CASSFSGSSYEQYF
d_call: NA; clone_size: many; j_call: TRBJ2-5; v_call: TRBV5-1; cdr3_nt: TGCGCCAGCAGCTCAGGATCGGCAAATGAGCCCCAGTACTTC; cdr3_aa: CASSSGSANEPQYF
d_call: TRBD2; clone_size: few; j_call: TRBJ2-1; v_call: TRBV9; cdr3_nt: TGTGCCAGCAGCGTAGAACCTGGCGGGGGCTACAATGAGCAGTTCTTC; cdr3_aa: CASSVEPGGGYNEQFF
d_call: TRBD1; clone_size: many; j_call: TRBJ1-1; v_call: TRBV3-1; cdr3_nt: TGTGCCAGCAGCCAGGTAGCAGGGGGCTCTGAAGCTTTCTTT; cdr3_aa: CASSQVAGGSEAFF
d_call: NA; clone_size: NA; j_call: TRBJ2-3; v_call: TRBV29-1; cdr3_nt: TGCAGCGTTGAGGCTAGCTCGTCAGATACGCAGTATTTT; cdr3_aa: CSVEASSSDTQYF
d_call: NA; clone_size: NA; j_call: TRBJ1-3; v_call: TRBV2; cdr3_nt: TGTGCCAGCGCGGCGGGCTCCGTCCCTGGAAACACCATATATTTT; cdr3_aa: CASAAGSVPGNTIYF
d_call: TRBD1; clone_size: many; j_call: TRBJ2-3; v_call: TRBV7-2; cdr3_nt: TGTGCCAGCAGCCGAGGACAGGTGGAGGCAGATACGCAGTATTTT; cdr3_aa: CASSRGQVEADTQYF
d_call: TRBD1; clone_size: few; j_call: TRBJ2-3; v_call: TRBV9; cdr3_nt: TGTGCCAGCACCGACAGGGGCGCCTTTAGCACAGATACGCAGTATTTT; cdr3_aa: CASTDRGAFSTDTQYF
d_call: NA; clone_size: few; j_call: TRBJ1-4; v_call: TRBV29-1; cdr3_nt: TGCAGCGTCACGGACAAGGATGAAAAACTGTTTTTT; cdr3_aa: CSVTDKDEKLFF
d_call: NA; clone_size: few; j_call: TRBJ2-3; v_call: TRBV5-4; cdr3_nt: TGTGCCAGCAGCTTGGTGGGGGCCCGGCGGGATACGCAGTATTTT; cdr3_aa: CASSLVGARRDTQYF
d_call: NA; clone_size: few; j_call: TRBJ2-1; v_call: TRBV7-6; cdr3_nt: TGTGCCAGCAGCAAGAGGCACGGAATGAGCACGTTCTTC; cdr3_aa: CASSKRHGMSTFF
d_call: TRBD2; clone_size: many; j_call: TRBJ2-1; v_call: TRBV19; cdr3_nt: TGTGCCAGTAGTCCATTACTAGCGGGAGGAAATGAGCAGTTCTTC; cdr3_aa: CASSPLLAGGNEQFF
d_call: TRBD1; clone_size: NA; j_call: TRBJ1-2; v_call: TRBV6-5; cdr3_nt: TGTGCCAGCAGATTGGACAGGAACTATGGCTACACCTTC; cdr3_aa: CASRLDRNYGYTF
d_call: NA; clone_size: many; j_call: TRBJ2-2; v_call: TRBV20-1; cdr3_nt: TGCAGTGCAACCAGGGGGGCCGGGGAGCTGTTTTTT; cdr3_aa: CSATRGAGELFF
d_call: NA; clone_size: NA; j_call: TRBJ1-1; v_call: TRBV7-3; cdr3_nt: TGTGCCAGCAGCTTTGGGGGTCACACTGAAGTTTTCTTT; cdr3_aa: CASSFGGHTEVFF
d_call: NA; clone_size: few; j_call: TRBJ1-2; v_call: TRBV6-2/TRBV6-3; cdr3_nt: TGTGCCAGCTCATACGAAACAGAGTGGAATGGCTACACCTTC; cdr3_aa: CASSYETEWNGYTF
d_call: NA; clone_size: NA; j_call: TRBJ1-4; v_call: TRBV30; cdr3_nt: TGTGCCTGGAGAGACGAGGAGGAAAAACTGTTTTTT; cdr3_aa: CAWRDEEEKLFF
d_call: NA; clone_size: many; j_call: TRBJ2-7; v_call: TRBV6-2/TRBV6-3; cdr3_nt: TGTGCCAGCAGTCAGGCCAGCCCAGGGATATCCTACGAGCAGTACTTC; cdr3_aa: CASSQASPGISYEQYF
d_call: NA; clone_size: few; j_call: TRBJ2-4; v_call: TRBV6-6; cdr3_nt: TGTGCCAGCAGTCCCGGGGTAGCGCAGTACTTC; cdr3_aa: CASSPGVAQYF
d_call: NA; clone_size: many; j_call: TRBJ2-7; v_call: TRBV5-4; cdr3_nt: TGTGCCAGCAGCTGGGGTCTTAAGGACGAGCAGTACTTC; cdr3_aa: CASSWGLKDEQYF
d_call: NA; clone_size: few; j_call: TRBJ1-1; v_call: TRBV18; cdr3_nt: TGTGCCAGCTCACCTTTAGGGGGGAACACTGAAGCTTTCTTT; cdr3_aa: CASSPLGGNTEAFF
d_call: NA; clone_size: few; j_call: TRBJ2-7; v_call: TRBV21-1; cdr3_nt: TGTGCCAGCAGCAAAGTTCCAGCGGGGGCCACCTACGAGCAGTACTTC; cdr3_aa: CASSKVPAGATYEQYF
d_call: TRBD1; clone_size: many; j_call: TRBJ2-1; v_call: TRBV19; cdr3_nt: TGTGCCAGTAGGAGGGGGCAGGTTTACAATGAGCAGTTCTTC; cdr3_aa: CASRRGQVYNEQFF
d_call: TRBD1; clone_size: NA; j_call: TRBJ2-1; v_call: TRBV7-2; cdr3_nt: TGTGCCACCACAGGGGGGACCTACAATGAGCAGTTCTTC; cdr3_aa: CATTGGTYNEQFF
d_call: TRBD1; clone_size: NA; j_call: TRBJ2-1; v_call: TRBV7-2; cdr3_nt: TGTGCCAGCAGCCGAGAACAGGGGGCGCCGCAGTTCTTC; cdr3_aa: CASSREQGAPQFF
d_call: NA; clone_size: many; j_call: TRBJ1-6; v_call: TRBV11-2; cdr3_nt: TGTGCCAGCAGCTTTAGGGGAAGCTCCTATAATTCACCCCTCCACTTT; cdr3_aa: CASSFRGSSYNSPLHF
d_call: NA; clone_size: NA; j_call: TRBJ2-3; v_call: TRBV11-2; cdr3_nt: TGTGCCAGCAGCCCCGTCCCCCGCGGCGGAGATACGCAGTATTTT; cdr3_aa: CASSPVPRGGDTQYF
d_call: NA; clone_size: many; j_call: TRBJ2-2; v_call: TRBV9; cdr3_nt: TGTGCCAGCAGCGTAGTAACGGGCGGCGGGGAGCTGTTTTTT; cdr3_aa: CASSVVTGGGELFF
d_call: NA; clone_size: few; j_call: TRBJ1-4; v_call: TRBV7-2; cdr3_nt: TGTGCCAGCAGCTCACCCCCGACAGGTCAGGGTGAAAAACTGTTTTTT; cdr3_aa: CASSSPPTGQGEKLFF
d_call: TRBD2; clone_size: many; j_call: TRBJ2-1; v_call: TRBV11-3; cdr3_nt: TGTGCCAGCAGCCCGGGACTAGCGGGGGCCTACAATGAGCAGTTCTTC; cdr3_aa: CASSPGLAGAYNEQFF
d_call: NA; clone_size: few; j_call: TRBJ2-1; v_call: TRBV30; cdr3_nt: TGTGCCTGGAGAAAGAGAGGGGCTGGTATCTACAATGAGCAGTTCTTC; cdr3_aa: CAWRKRGAGIYNEQFF
d_call: NA; clone_size: NA; j_call: TRBJ1-2; v_call: TRBV21-1; cdr3_nt: TGTGCCAGCAGCAAGGGAGGGGGCCATGGCTACACCTTC; cdr3_aa: CASSKGGGHGYTF
d_call: TRBD1; clone_size: NA; j_call: TRBJ2-7; v_call: TRBV7-3; cdr3_nt: TGTGCCAGCAGCTTGGACAGGGGATTATACGAGCAGTACTTC; cdr3_aa: CASSLDRGLYEQYF
d_call: TRBD2; clone_size: many; j_call: TRBJ2-5; v_call: TRBV19; cdr3_nt: TGTGCCAGTAGGCGCGCTAGCGGGGGGGCCGCTGGCCAAGAGACCCAGTACTTC; cdr3_aa: CASRRASGGAAGQETQYF
d_call: NA; clone_size: many; j_call: TRBJ1-4; v_call: TRBV5-6; cdr3_nt: TGTGCCAGCACCCTCGCGGGGGCAACTAATGAAAAACTGTTTTTT; cdr3_aa: CASTLAGATNEKLFF
d_call: TRBD2; clone_size: few; j_call: TRBJ2-2; v_call: TRBV14; cdr3_nt: TGTGCCAGCAGCCCGGGGCTAGCGGGAGTTACCGGGGAGCTGTTTTTT; cdr3_aa: CASSPGLAGVTGELFF
d_call: NA; clone_size: NA; j_call: TRBJ2-3; v_call: TRBV29-1; cdr3_nt: TGCAGCGTTGAACCCGGCGGGGCAGATACGCAGTATTTT; cdr3_aa: CSVEPGGADTQYF
d_call: NA; clone_size: few; j_call: TRBJ1-6; v_call: TRBV4-2; cdr3_nt: TGTGCCAGCAGCCCGGGGACAAATAATTCACCCCTCCACTTT; cdr3_aa: CASSPGTNNSPLHF
d_call: TRBD2; clone_size: many; j_call: TRBJ2-3; v_call: TRBV28; cdr3_nt: TGTGCCAGCCATCCCGGGACTAGCGGGAGGGCCAGAGATACGCAGTATTTT; cdr3_aa: CASHPGTSGRARDTQYF
d_call: NA; clone_size: NA; j_call: TRBJ2-2; v_call: TRBV20-1; cdr3_nt: TGCAGTGCTAGTCCCTTCGAGGCCCCGAAGACCGGGGAGCTGTTTTTT; cdr3_aa: CSASPFEAPKTGELFF
d_call: TRBD1; clone_size: many; j_call: TRBJ1-1; v_call: TRBV7-8; cdr3_nt: TGTGCCAGCAGCTGGCGCTCCACAGGGGGGACTGAAGCTTTCTTT; cdr3_aa: CASSWRSTGGTEAFF
d_call: NA; clone_size: many; j_call: TRBJ2-6; v_call: TRBV28; cdr3_nt: TGTGCTACCGCACGGGTCCGCCCTGGGGCCAACGTCCTGACTTTC; cdr3_aa: CATARVRPGANVLTF
d_call: NA; clone_size: many; j_call: TRBJ2-1; v_call: TRBV24-1; cdr3_nt: TGTGCCACCAGTGACCCCGGGACGGGTGGCCCCTACAATGAGCAGTTCTTC; cdr3_aa: CATSDPGTGGPYNEQFF
d_call: NA; clone_size: few; j_call: TRBJ1-4; v_call: TRBV11-2; cdr3_nt: TGTGCCAGCAGCTTCGGAACTGAAAAACTGTTTTTT; cdr3_aa: CASSFGTEKLFF
d_call: NA; clone_size: few; j_call: TRBJ1-1; v_call: TRBV12-2; cdr3_nt: TGTGCAAGTCGCTTAGACCAGGGCGGGGGACGGGGGATTGAAGCTTTCTTT; cdr3_aa: CASRLDQGGGRGIEAFF
d_call: NA; clone_size: few; j_call: TRBJ1-1; v_call: TRBV6-2/TRBV6-3; cdr3_nt: TGTGCCAGCTGGGATGCCACTGAAGCTTTCTTT; cdr3_aa: CASWDATEAFF
d_call: NA; clone_size: NA; j_call: TRBJ2-7; v_call: TRBV29-1; cdr3_nt: TGCAGCGTTAGCCAGCAGGGCGACGAGCAGTACTTC; cdr3_aa: CSVSQQGDEQYF
d_call: NA; clone_size: NA; j_call: TRBJ1-3; v_call: TRBV20-1; cdr3_nt: TGCAGTGCTAGAGACGGGGGGAGGACTGGAAACACCATATATTTT; cdr3_aa: CSARDGGRTGNTIYF
d_call: NA; clone_size: many; j_call: TRBJ1-5; v_call: TRBV6-2/TRBV6-3; cdr3_nt: TGTGCCAGCAGCCAAAGGGGGGCGGACAATCAGCCCCAGCATTTT; cdr3_aa: CASSQRGADNQPQHF
d_call: TRBD2; clone_size: NA; j_call: TRBJ2-1; v_call: TRBV19; cdr3_nt: TGTGCCAGTAGAAGCGGGAGGGCACTCAATGAGCAGTTCTTC; cdr3_aa: CASRSGRALNEQFF
d_call: NA; clone_size: many; j_call: TRBJ1-1; v_call: TRBV30; cdr3_nt: TGTGCCTGGAGGGCCGGCGGGAGGGGAATGGTAGCTTTCTTT; cdr3_aa: CAWRAGGRGMVAFF
d_call: NA; clone_size: NA; j_call: TRBJ2-3; v_call: TRBV11-2; cdr3_nt: TGTGCCAGCAGCTTAGCGGGGGCAGATACGCAGTATTTT; cdr3_aa: CASSLAGADTQYF
d_call: NA; clone_size: many; j_call: TRBJ2-1; v_call: TRBV7-2; cdr3_nt: TGTGCCAGCAGCTTGCAGCTCTTGAGCTCCTACAATGAGCAGTTCTTC; cdr3_aa: CASSLQLLSSYNEQFF
d_call: NA; clone_size: few; j_call: TRBJ1-5; v_call: TRBV5-1; cdr3_nt: TGCGCCAGCAGCTTGGACAGGGATCAGCCCCAGCATTTT; cdr3_aa: CASSLDRDQPQHF